The table lists the clone carrying this TCR beta chain with many counts. The antigen remains unidentified. The entry originates in a study of identical twins. Study-level points and caveats: Invariant T cells like MAIT and iNKT could partly confound the zero-insertion analyses.

Via MiXCR, TCRdb re-called the 5' RACE reads, giving one row per CDR3 protein. The data contain about 100,000 distinct CDR3 sequences, about 5.6% of them singletons. V lost 5 bases to trimming and J lost 5 bases, with 12 bases between them. The germline V gene encodes CDR1 MDHEN and CDR2 SYDVKM. This CDR3 spans 13 amino acids. The chain links TRBV28 to TRBJ2-5; D not resolved. This TCR was recovered from a woman in her forties or fifties in good health. Specimen: memory T cells sorted from blood. The CDR3 bases are TGTGCCAGCAGTGGCCCCACAGAGGAGACCCAGTACTTC. Translating gives CASSGPTEETQYF.